This TCR beta chain came from a study of cytomegalovirus exposure and HLA in healthy donors. PCR amplification relied on 60 Vbeta primers (plus 13 Jbeta primers). The assay was immunoSEQ multiplex PCR, and TCRdb's table has in-frame clones only and misses some. This sample has about 88,000 clones, with 70% to 90% found just once. Findings of the study overall: DRB1 had the most TCR associations and HLA-C the fewest, a later analysis found, with rates varying by HLA locus. A later analysis, which compared TCR beta chains of equal frequency, found the HLA-associated ones more clonally expanded.

For this clone: Its antigen is not identified.

Germline lookup yields CDR1 LGHNA and CDR2 YSLEER. The length of the CDR3 is 13 residues. Trimming pared 0 bases from V and 10 bases from J, leaving 10 bases between. The clonotype originates from a man aged 18 to 35 in good health and CMV-seronegative. Input material: PBMCs. V and J are TRBV4-3 and TRBJ2-1, with a tentative D call TRBD2 (5 bases). CDR3 sequence: CASSQDLGEEQFF. In DNA, the CDR3 is TGCGCCAGCAGCCAAGATCTGGGAGAAGAGCAGTTCTTC.